This TCR beta chain was found in a study of monozygotic twins with inflammatory bowel disease. Study-level results: Discordant twins showed the same repertoire similarity as concordant twins, possibly from limited power. The results supported no single strong signal or clonotype associated with IBD.

Template switching appended UMIs that held a 6-nucleotide sample barcode. Each CDR3 protein gets one entry in TCRdb, which reprocessed the 5' RACE reads and gives no DNA. The sample spans some 150,000 distinct CDR3 sequences; the ten largest clones claim 2.4%. Of note for this clonotype: Antigen specificity is unknown.

The sample consisted of blood. The sequence was collected from a human donor with ulcerative colitis or Crohn's disease, or a healthy co-twin of an affected twin (not recorded which).

CDR3 region: CASVLGDRPNNEQFF. This rearrangement joins TRBV7-9 to TRBJ2-1; the D call of TRBD1 rests on TCRdb alone, since no DNA is present to check it. Per germline, CDR1 SEHNR and CDR2 FQNEAQ (reference sequence). The CDR3 runs 15 residues.